Listed below are T cell receptor beta chains from one sample, sequenced in a study of shared clonotypes between healthy human individuals. Clones were read by immunoSEQ multiplex PCR, and TCRdb kept only the in-frame ones, dropping some. Here the sample spans fewer than 850,000 clones, about 92% being singletons. Sequenced: memory CD8+ T cells from PBMCs. The receptors originated from a young man in good health. Some clones in this sample may be carry-over from other donors' samples. Both conserved end residues are part of each CDR3. D genes are given only for firm matches. Part of the rows lack a size; the others show once, few, many or a class for expanded clones.

size: once
V: TRBV27
D: TRBD1
J: TRBJ2-2
CDR3: CASSTRQGRDTGELFF
DNA: TGTGCCAGCAGTACCCGACAGGGCAGGGACACCGGGGAGCTGTTTTTT

size: NA
V: TRBV28
D: NA
J: TRBJ2-2
CDR3: CASIISGRKAAGELFF
DNA: TGTGCCAGCATTATTAGCGGTAGGAAAGCCGCCGGGGAGCTGTTTTTT

size: NA
V: TRBV7-6
D: TRBD2
J: TRBJ2-7
CDR3: CASSLAWREGKDEQYF
DNA: TGTGCCAGCAGCTTAGCTTGGCGGGAGGGTAAGGACGAGCAGTACTTC

size: NA
V: TRBV9
D: NA
J: TRBJ2-1
CDR3: CASSDAGDGNEQFF
DNA: TGTGCCAGCAGCGATGCAGGGGACGGCAATGAGCAGTTCTTC

size: NA
V: TRBV11-3
D: NA
J: TRBJ1-1
CDR3: CASSLAGVNTEAFF
DNA: TGTGCCAGCAGCTTGGCAGGGGTGAACACTGAAGCTTTCTTT

size: NA
V: TRBV6-4
D: NA
J: TRBJ2-1
CDR3: CASSPHFENEQFF
DNA: TGTGCCAGCAGCCCTCATTTCGAGAATGAGCAGTTCTTC

size: NA
V: TRBV4-3
D: NA
J: TRBJ2-1
CDR3: CASSQAPWAVSSYNEQFF
DNA: TGCGCCAGCAGCCAAGCTCCGTGGGCGGTGAGCTCCTACAATGAGCAGTTCTTC

size: once
V: TRBV5-1
D: NA
J: TRBJ2-7
CDR3: CASSLVGGTYEQYF
DNA: TGCGCCAGCAGCTTGGTTGGGGGGACGTACGAGCAGTACTTC

size: once
V: TRBV29-1
D: NA
J: TRBJ1-4
CDR3: CSVEGGWDEKLFF
DNA: TGCAGCGTTGAAGGCGGTTGGGATGAAAAACTGTTTTTT

size: NA
V: TRBV10-2
D: TRBD2
J: TRBJ2-7
CDR3: CASTSFEEGLGSYEQYF
DNA: TGCGCCAGCACATCGTTCGAAGAAGGACTAGGGTCCTACGAGCAGTACTTC

size: NA
V: TRBV6-1
D: NA
J: TRBJ2-1
CDR3: CASSEHEQFF
DNA: TGTGCCAGCAGTGAACATGAGCAGTTCTTC

size: NA
V: TRBV6-5
D: NA
J: TRBJ2-7
CDR3: CASSPTIQGHEQYF
DNA: TGTGCCAGCAGCCCCACGATACAGGGCCACGAGCAGTACTTC

size: NA
V: TRBV27
D: TRBD2
J: TRBJ2-7
CDR3: CASSPGGGLAAEQYF
DNA: TGTGCCAGCAGTCCGGGAGGGGGACTAGCAGCCGAGCAGTACTTC

size: NA
V: TRBV28
D: NA
J: TRBJ2-3
CDR3: CASSGGRTDTQYF
DNA: TGTGCCAGCAGCGGGGGGCGCACAGATACGCAGTATTTT

size: NA
V: TRBV14
D: NA
J: TRBJ2-5
CDR3: CASSQVGGETQYF
DNA: TGTGCCAGCAGCCAAGTTGGGGGAGAGACCCAGTACTTC

size: NA
V: TRBV7-9
D: NA
J: TRBJ1-2
CDR3: CASSENENPYGYTF
DNA: TGTGCCAGCAGCGAGAACGAAAACCCGTATGGCTACACCTTC

size: NA
V: TRBV11-2
D: TRBD1
J: TRBJ1-1
CDR3: CASSTDRAVNTEAFF
DNA: TGTGCCAGCAGCACGGACAGGGCTGTGAACACTGAAGCTTTCTTT

size: NA
V: TRBV18
D: NA
J: TRBJ2-6
CDR3: CASSPTDPGANVLTF
DNA: TGTGCCAGCTCACCGACTGATCCGGGGGCCAACGTCCTGACTTTC

size: NA
V: TRBV14
D: NA
J: TRBJ2-3
CDR3: CASSQITTRGPATDTQYF
DNA: TGTGCCAGCAGCCAAATTACGACAAGGGGTCCCGCCACAGATACGCAGTATTTT

size: NA
V: TRBV5-8
D: TRBD2
J: TRBJ2-7
CDR3: CASSSWKITTGTSAYEQYF
DNA: TGTGCCAGCAGCTCTTGGAAGATTACGACCGGGACTAGCGCCTACGAGCAGTACTTC

size: NA
V: TRBV6-5
D: NA
J: TRBJ1-1
CDR3: CASSSGRGGNTEAFF
DNA: TGTGCCAGCAGTTCCGGGCGGGGAGGGAACACTGAAGCTTTCTTT

size: NA
V: TRBV5-4
D: NA
J: TRBJ1-3
CDR3: CASSNLAGGLSGNTIYF
DNA: TGTGCCAGCAGTAATTTGGCCGGGGGGCTCTCTGGAAACACCATATATTTT

size: NA
V: TRBV14
D: TRBD1
J: TRBJ1-2
CDR3: CASSHTGDHGYTF
DNA: TGTGCCAGCAGCCATACAGGGGATCATGGCTACACCTTC

size: NA
V: TRBV4-1
D: TRBD1
J: TRBJ1-4
CDR3: CASSQVVRGEKLFF
DNA: TGCGCCAGCAGCCAAGTAGTCAGGGGGGAAAAACTGTTTTTT